Below are 3 T cell receptor beta chains sequenced from a single sample in a study of Ad26.COV2.S vaccination and SARS-CoV-2 variants. TCRdb keeps only in-frame clones here, not all; method: immunoSEQ multiplex PCR. The sample has approximately 460,000 clones, 80% to 90% seen once; the top ten hold around 1.8%. Treatment reported: some 20 received Ad26.COV2.S at low or high dose, single or two shots; roughly five received placebo; per-sample allocation not given. Sample collection was performed on day 63 after the first vaccine or placebo injection. Specimen: peripheral blood, collected in a trial of Ad26.COV2.S vaccine versus placebo. The receptors shown here come from a person aged 18-60 years who received the Ad26.COV2.S COVID-19 vaccine or a placebo.

The chain is built from TRBV7-2 and TRBJ2-1; D assignment may be TRBD1 or TRBD2 (7 bases each). V was shortened by 5 bases and J by 5 bases, with 25 bases between the two germline ends. Germline V lookup: CDR1 SGHTA, CDR2 FQGNSA. This CDR3 has 18 amino acids. CDR3 region: CASSKARGGRAGHNEQFF. The CDR3 DNA reads as TGTGCCAGCAGCAAAGCCAGGGGGGGCAGGGCAGGGCACAATGAGCAGTTCTTC.

The chain employs TRBV18 and TRBJ1-1, with a tentative D call TRBD1 (6 bases). Germline CDR1 and CDR2: KGHSH and LQKENI. V was shortened by 2 bases and J by 6 bases, with 10 bases between the two germline ends. This CDR3 contains 13 residues. CDR3 sequence: CASSPLDSPEAFF. For the CDR3, the DNA is TGTGCCAGCTCACCATTGGACAGCCCTGAAGCTTTCTTT. The full variable domain, completed using reference TRBV18 and TRBJ1-1, is NAGVMQNPRHLVRRRGQEARLRCSPMKGHSHVYWYRQLPEEGLKFMVYLQKENIIDESGMPKERFSAEFPKEGPSILRIQQVVRGDSAAYFCASSPLDSPEAFFGQGTRLTVV.

The J gene is TRBJ2-7, the V gene TRBV19, with 8 bases identical to TRBD2. Germline-derived CDR1 and CDR2 are LNHDA and SQIVND (reference sequence). CDR3 length equals 23 residues. The ends lost 3 bases at V and 6 bases at J; junction bases unmatched: 34. The CDR3 DNA sequence: TGTGCCAGTAGTATGGGGGTTGGGAGAACCGGGTTTCATGTGGGGACTAGGCTACGCGAGCAGTACTTC. Translating it yields CASSMGVGRTGFHVGTRLREQYF.